This is a list of T cell receptor beta chains from one sample in a study of cytomegalovirus exposure and HLA in healthy donors. The method was immunoSEQ multiplex PCR; TCRdb's version includes in-frame clones alone and lacks a portion of them. The table shows roughly 130,000 clones, with around 77% occurring only once. The sequenced sample consisted of PBMCs. All receptors come from a man aged 18 to 29 in good health and CMV-seronegative. CDR3s include the opening cysteine and the closing phenylalanine or tryptophan. Fields, in order: V gene, J gene, CDR3 length, clone size, D gene, CDR3 DNA, CDR3 protein. A D gene is named only where the DNA matches it firmly. Part of the rows lack a size; the others show once, few, many or a class for expanded clones.

v_gene: TRBV2
j_gene: TRBJ1-2
len: 14
abundance: .
d_gene: .
CDR3nt: TGTGCCAGCAGTGATGAGCGAGGGTTCGATGGCTACACCTTC
CDR3aa: CASSDERGFDGYTF

v_gene: TRBV6-1
j_gene: TRBJ2-7
len: 15
abundance: .
d_gene: .
CDR3nt: TGTGCCAGCAGGCCTCGACAGGCCCATACCTACGAGCAGTACTTC
CDR3aa: CASRPRQAHTYEQYF

v_gene: TRBV2
j_gene: TRBJ2-7
len: 15
abundance: .
d_gene: .
CDR3nt: TGTGCCAGCAGTGAAGTGGAAGGACAGAGCTATGAGCAGTACTTC
CDR3aa: CASSEVEGQSYEQYF

v_gene: TRBV2
j_gene: TRBJ1-2
len: 15
abundance: once
d_gene: .
CDR3nt: TGTGCCAGCAGTGAGACCTTACATGGAGTATGGGGCTACACCTTC
CDR3aa: CASSETLHGVWGYTF

v_gene: TRBV19
j_gene: TRBJ1-2
len: 15
abundance: .
d_gene: TRBD1
CDR3nt: TGTGCCAGTAGTATTGGGACAGGCCCCCTTAGTGGCTACACCTTC
CDR3aa: CASSIGTGPLSGYTF

v_gene: TRBV7-9
j_gene: TRBJ1-1
len: 14
abundance: few
d_gene: TRBD1
CDR3nt: TGTGCCAGCAGCAAGACAGGGGGAGACACTGAAGCTTTCTTT
CDR3aa: CASSKTGGDTEAFF

v_gene: TRBV7-9
j_gene: TRBJ1-1
len: 11
abundance: few
d_gene: .
CDR3nt: TGTGCCAGCAGCTCGTTCACTGAAGCTTTCTTT
CDR3aa: CASSSFTEAFF

v_gene: TRBV11-2
j_gene: TRBJ1-1
len: 16
abundance: .
d_gene: TRBD1
CDR3nt: TGTGCCAGCAGCCCCCGACAGGGGCGAATGAACACTGAAGCTTTCTTT
CDR3aa: CASSPRQGRMNTEAFF

v_gene: TRBV4-3
j_gene: TRBJ1-6
len: 16
abundance: .
d_gene: TRBD1
CDR3nt: TGCGCCAGCAGCCATACTCCGGGACAGACGAATTCACCCCTCCACTTT
CDR3aa: CASSHTPGQTNSPLHF

v_gene: TRBV7-9
j_gene: TRBJ2-1
len: 14
abundance: .
d_gene: TRBD1
CDR3nt: TGTGCCAGCAGCTTAGCTGTCGACAGGGGGAGGCCGTTCTTC
CDR3aa: CASSLAVDRGRPFF

v_gene: TRBV6-6
j_gene: TRBJ2-7
len: 13
abundance: .
d_gene: TRBD2
CDR3nt: TGTGCCAGCAGTACAGGCAGGGAGGGCGAGCAGTACTTC
CDR3aa: CASSTGREGEQYF

v_gene: TRBV7-2
j_gene: TRBJ1-2
len: 13
abundance: .
d_gene: TRBD1
CDR3nt: TGTGCCAGCAGCTGGGTCGACAGGGGCGGCTACACCTTC
CDR3aa: CASSWVDRGGYTF

v_gene: TRBV6-1
j_gene: TRBJ2-3
len: 13
abundance: .
d_gene: .
CDR3nt: TGTGCCAGCAGTGACGGGGTGCCAGATACGCAGTATTTT
CDR3aa: CASSDGVPDTQYF

v_gene: TRBV10-3
j_gene: TRBJ2-7
len: 15
abundance: .
d_gene: TRBD1
CDR3nt: TGTGCCATCAGTGAAACCCGGGACAGCCACTACGAGCAGTACTTC
CDR3aa: CAISETRDSHYEQYF

v_gene: TRBV2
j_gene: TRBJ2-1
len: 14
abundance: .
d_gene: TRBD1
CDR3nt: TGTGCCAGCACCTTGACAGGGTTCTACAATGAGCAGTTCTTC
CDR3aa: CASTLTGFYNEQFF